The present entry profiles one T cell receptor (beta chain) with its context. No antigen is known for it. No qualities accompany the bases; no much larger clone lies one base away. TCRbeta CDR3 regions were amplified from genomic DNA by means of the immunoSEQ Assay, a bias-controlled multiplex PCR. The paper's processing steps were these. Within the assay, amplification of reference gene primers was used to estimate how many nucleated cells each sample contained. To quantify the absolute abundance of each unique TCRbeta CDR3 rearrangement, sequence reads were collapsed and filtered. For each sample, productive Simpson clonality was calculated as the square root of Simpson's diversity index over productive rearrangements. Here the immuneACCESS table is served through TCRdb, limited to in-frame sequences with V and J called. Missing clones are a known gap in these copies; in checked studies unresolved V genes cover under half, and the rest lacks a known reason. That table supplies the V and J calls and clone size; D and trimming were determined from the DNA. Present in this sample are some 45,000 clones, roughly 90% of which were seen just once. The ten top clones hold roughly 14% of the sample.

This entry is derived from a study of blood T cell repertoires in COVID-19 (TCRdb year 2020). Broadly, across the study: Samples covering the acute and convalescent phases of COVID-19 were provided by collaborators in the United States, Italy and Spain. The prospective study material was composed of cDNA or gDNA derived from T cells, B-cell-depleted T cells, or PBMCs. Deeply sampled blood TCRbeta repertoires from subjects exposed to, actively infected with, or recovered from COVID-19 were included in the dataset. The repertoires were released in a freely available public database intended as a resource for research on the immune response to SARS-CoV-2. Samples came from the ongoing ImmuneRACE study (first 160 participants) plus 1,254 subjects from 6 global collaborators. Nearly every sample came with metadata listing a de-identified subject ID, COVID-19 status, age in years and sex. Where HLA class I and class II types were available, the types were taken from metadata supplied by the sample provider, not from assay-based typing.

The collaborating institutions used their own protocols to collect whole blood in K2EDTA tubes. For TCRbeta analysis, collaborators shipped samples as frozen whole blood, isolated PBMCs, or DNA extracted from either of those sample types. Beyond this particular receptor, the publication reports: Clinical and demographic metadata were provided uncurated, with the amount varying by source and participant.

From V the trimming removes 8 bases and from J it removes 0 bases, while the gene matches leave 3 bases of the junction unaccounted for. The germline V gene encodes CDR1 MDHEN and CDR2 SYDVKM. From cysteine to phenylalanine, the CDR3 is 13 amino acids long. Only CDR3 DNA is held: 39 bases, read in frame from base 1. Sample: peripheral blood. This receptor chain uses TRBV28 and TRBJ1-1; 7 middle bases align to TRBD1. The sequence derives from a man in his sixties with active COVID-19. The CDR3 is CASWDSMNTEAFF. Here is the DNA: TGTGCCAGCTGGGACAGTATGAACACTGAAGCTTTCTTT. When the CDR3 is completed using the reference TRBV28 and TRBJ1-1 genes on either side, the full variable domain is DVKVTQSSRYLVKRTGEKVFLECVQDMDHENMFWYRQDPGLGLRLIYFSYDVKMKEKGDIPEGYSVSREKKERFSLILESASTNQTSMYLCASWDSMNTEAFFGQGTRLTVV.